The 29 T cell receptor beta chains below come from one sample, sequenced in a study of blood T cell repertoires in COVID-19. Method: immunoSEQ multiplex PCR; TCRdb's copy keeps in-frame clones and lacks some. This sample carries 100,000 to 120,000 clones, 75% to 90% of them seen once, and the ten largest clones take 5.5%. Sequencing was done on a sample of peripheral blood. These receptors all stem from a woman aged 60-75 years with COVID-19, enrolled during active disease.

CDR3 nucleotide sequence: TGTGCCAGCAGCTTGATGTTGGGACAGGCCGCCAATTCACCCCTCCACTTT. This gives the protein CASSLMLGQAANSPLHF. The chain links TRBV11-2 to TRBJ1-6; the match to TRBD1 covers 8 bases. Germline V lookup: CDR1 SGHAT, CDR2 FQNNGV. This CDR3 is built from 17 residues. After removal of 3 bases from V and 7 bases from J, the junction contained 11 bases not matched to a gene.

The chain recombines TRBV2 with TRBJ2-3; TRBD2 agrees at 10 bases. The CDR3 covers 15 residues. Germline-derived CDR1 and CDR2 are SNHLY and FYNNEI. Losses at the gene ends were 6 bases for V and 0 bases for J; bases not matched to a gene: 3. This chain's CDR3 is CASSLLAGSTDTQYF. In nucleotides, the CDR3 is TGTGCCAGCAGCCTACTAGCGGGGAGCACAGATACGCAGTATTTT.

The chain recombines TRBV27 with TRBJ1-6, with 7 bases fitting TRBD1. The V segment lost 5 bases and the J segment 6 bases; nucleotides outside the gene matches: 7. This CDR3 spans 15 amino acids. In germline, CDR1 is MNHEY, CDR2 SMNVEV (reference sequence). This chain's CDR3 is CASSPRQGVNSPLHF. DNA of the CDR3: TGTGCCAGCAGTCCCAGACAGGGCGTTAATTCACCCCTCCACTTT.

V and J are TRBV5-1 and TRBJ2-6; the D gene is possibly TRBD2 (5 bases). V shed 3 bases and J shed 1 base, with 11 bases lying between them. The CDR3 is made up of 16 amino acids. CDR1 is SGHRS, CDR2 YFSETQ, per germline. The CDR3 DNA reads TGCGCCAGCAGCTCGGCCGGGAATTCTGGGGCCAACGTCCTGACTTTC. Protein: CASSSAGNSGANVLTF.

The J gene is TRBJ1-5, the V gene TRBV4-3; TRBD1 matches 9 bases. The junction had 9 bases not matched to a gene; V was cut back by 3 bases and J by 6 bases. CDR1 and CDR2 (germline): LGHNA, YSLEER. There are 16 residues in the CDR3. CDR3 sequence: CASSQSWGQGTQPQHF. The CDR3 DNA reads TGCGCCAGCAGCCAGAGCTGGGGACAGGGTACTCAGCCCCAGCATTTT.

Remarks on this clone: Other nucleotide sequences from this sample produce the same CDR3. The chain has TRBV6-5 and TRBJ1-2; maybe TRBD1 (5 bases). The CDR3 length is 13 residues. Germline loops: CDR1 MNHEY, CDR2 SVGAGI. Trimming shortened V by 2 bases and J by 2 bases, and 6 bases separated the two germline ends. CDR3 residues: CASSYGGNYGYTF. The CDR3 DNA sequence: TGTGCCAGCAGTTACGGGGGGAACTATGGCTACACCTTC.

The chain combines TRBV11-2 with TRBJ2-7; TRBD1 might be the D (5 bases). The V end lost 1 base, the J end lost 2 bases, and 18 bases lay between the germline ends. The CDR3 totals 17 residues. Germline V CDR1 and CDR2: SGHAT, FQNNGV. CDR3 nucleotides: TGTGCCAGCAGCTTAGTTGTGGGGCAGGGCGTCCCCTACGAGCAGTACTTC. Translating it yields CASSLVVGQGVPYEQYF.

V and J are TRBV18 and TRBJ1-3; no clear D gene. CDR1 and CDR2 (germline): KGHSH, LQKENI. This CDR3 has 17 amino acids. Trimming pared 3 bases from V and 4 bases from J, leaving 19 bases between. The CDR3 region is CASSPQEGSSGGNTIYF. CDR3 in DNA: TGTGCCAGCTCACCTCAAGAAGGGAGCTCTGGCGGAAACACCATATATTTT.

The CDR3 here is CASSQDSHPEGQPQHF. CDR3 nucleotide sequence: TGCGCCAGCAGCCAAGATTCACACCCTGAGGGTCAGCCCCAGCATTTT. The genes are TRBV4-3 and TRBJ1-5, with D hard to call. This CDR3 is 16 amino acids long. V was trimmed by 0 bases and J by 6 bases, leaving 15 bases between them. The germline V gene encodes CDR1 LGHNA and CDR2 YSLEER.

The chain carries TRBV19 and TRBJ1-2; D is possibly TRBD1 (5 bases). Trimming took 9 bases from V and 6 from J, leaving 17 bases between them. The germline gives CDR1 LNHDA, CDR2 SQIVND (reference sequence). The length of the CDR3 is 13 residues. The CDR3 sequence: CARRGFHAHGYTF. CDR3 coding DNA: TGTGCCAGAAGGGGTTTCCACGCCCATGGCTACACCTTC.

The gene calls are TRBV6-5 and TRBJ2-5; 7 bases are a match to TRBD2. CDR1 and CDR2 from the germline V gene are MNHEY and SVGAGI. The CDR3 runs 16 residues. V was clipped by 4 bases and J by 3 bases; unmatched bases: 11. DNA of the CDR3: TGTGCCAGCAGTTCCGCGGGGGTTACCCCCGAAGAGACCCAGTACTTC. Translation: CASSSAGVTPEETQYF.

V gene TRBV30 combines with J gene TRBJ1-5; 7 positions match TRBD1. The CDR3 length is 13 residues. V lost 5 bases and J lost 4; bases outside the gene matches: 5. The V gene's germline CDR1 is GTSNPN and CDR2 SVGIG (reference sequence). The CDR3 nucleotides are TGTGCCTGGCAGGGACAGTCAAATCAGCCCCAGCATTTT. Protein: CAWQGQSNQPQHF.

The rearrangement links TRBV6-6 to TRBJ1-4; maybe TRBD1 (6 bases). Germline values: CDR1 MNHNY, CDR2 SVGAGI (reference sequence). The V end was cut by 4 bases, the J end by 10 bases, with 19 bases between. This CDR3 has 15 amino acids. CDR3 sequence (DNA): TGTGCCAGCAGTTCCGCGGACAGCCCTTCAGGAAAACTGTTTTTT. Amino acid sequence: CASSSADSPSGKLFF.

V is TRBV5-6 and J is TRBJ1-1; no clear D. Between the trimmed V and J ends, which lost 2 bases and 2 bases, there was a span of 10 bases. The V gene's germline CDR1 is SGHDT and CDR2 YYEEEE. This CDR3 is 14 amino acids long. CDR3 sequence reads: CASSFDNSNTEAFF. DNA for the CDR3: TGTGCCAGCAGCTTCGACAACTCCAACACTGAAGCTTTCTTT.

The chain links TRBV2 to TRBJ1-4, with D perhaps matching TRBD1 (6 bases). This CDR3 region has 15 residues. Deletions cut 7 bases from V and 7 bases from J, with 19 bases between. CDR1 and CDR2 from the germline V gene are SNHLY and FYNNEI. The CDR3 loop reads CASKLNWGPSEKLFF. Written as DNA, the CDR3 is TGTGCCAGCAAACTGAATTGGGGGCCTAGTGAAAAACTGTTTTTT.

This chain links TRBV25-1 with TRBJ1-2, with 11 bases lining up with TRBD1. The germline CDR1 and CDR2 sequences are MGHDK and SYGVNS. V gave up 6 bases and J gave up 0 bases; unmatched junction bases: 6. This CDR3 comprises 16 residues. The CDR3 loop is CASSGRTGGSNYGYTF. The CDR3 bases are TGTGCCAGCAGCGGGAGGACAGGGGGCTCTAACTATGGCTACACCTTC.

The rearrangement links TRBV5-1 to TRBJ2-2; 9 bases fit TRBD2. The germline gives CDR1 SGHRS, CDR2 YFSETQ. The CDR3 consists of 15 residues. V was clipped by 4 bases and J by 6 bases; unmatched bases: 7. Written as DNA, the CDR3 is TGCGCCAGCAGCAAGTTAGCGGGAGAGGCCGGGGAGCTGTTTTTT. Protein sequence: CASSKLAGEAGELFF. The entire variable domain, with the rest obtained from reference TRBV5-1 and TRBJ2-2, is as follows: KAGVTQTPRYLIKTRGQQVTLSCSPISGHRSVSWYQQTPGQGLQFLFEYFSETQRNKGNFPGRFSGRQFSNSRSEMNVSTLELGDSALYLCASSKLAGEAGELFFGEGSRLTVL.

The rearrangement joins TRBV7-8 to TRBJ2-7; TRBD1 might be the D (6 bases). This CDR3 is 17 amino acids long. Trimming left V 5 bases short and J 6 bases short, with 26 bases between. Germline CDR1 is SGHVS and CDR2 is FQNEAQ. The CDR3 is CASSHLGTGTGPLEQYF. The DNA for the CDR3 is TGTGCCAGCAGCCACTTAGGCACAGGAACAGGGCCACTCGAGCAGTACTTC.

The V gene is TRBV3-1 (or the pseudogene TRBV3-2), the J gene TRBJ2-1; no definite D call. Deletions cut 0 bases from V and 3 bases from J, with 6 bases between. CDR1 and CDR2 (germline): LGHDT, YNNKEL (reference sequence). The CDR3 runs 14 residues. CDR3: CASSQDARYNEQFF. The CDR3, as DNA: TGTGCCAGCAGCCAAGACGCGCGCTACAATGAGCAGTTCTTC.

The genes are TRBV5-1 and TRBJ1-2; TRBD1 aligns across 7 bases. The CDR3 has 14 amino acids. CDR1 is SGHRS, CDR2 YFSETQ, per germline. The trim removed 3 bases at V and 3 bases at J, leaving 5 bases unmatched. The CDR3 loop is CASSSNRGYYGYTF. As DNA, the CDR3 is TGCGCCAGCAGCTCGAACAGGGGTTACTATGGCTACACCTTC.

V is TRBV19 and J is TRBJ1-2, with D hard to call. Germline assignment: CDR1 LNHDA and CDR2 SQIVND (reference sequence). V was cut by 0 bases and J by 4 bases, with 9 bases left in between. The CDR3 consists of 14 residues. The CDR3 is CASSIDGGPYGYTF. CDR3 sequence (DNA): TGTGCCAGTAGTATAGATGGAGGGCCCTATGGCTACACCTTC.

This chain connects TRBV4-1 to TRBJ2-7, with a possible D match to TRBD2 (6 bases). CDR3 length equals 15 residues. CDR1 is MGHRA and CDR2 is YSYEKL in the germline V gene. Trimming took off 3 bases at V and 0 bases at J, with 12 bases between the two ends. This CDR3 reads CASSHGRGPSYEQYF. The CDR3 DNA follows: TGCGCCAGCAGCCACGGGCGGGGCCCCTCCTACGAGCAGTACTTC.

The gene calls are TRBV24-1 and TRBJ1-2; D is perhaps TRBD1 (5 bases). The V gene's germline CDR1 is KGHDR and CDR2 SFDVKD. The CDR3 length is 14 residues. Trimming removed 4 bases from V and 3 bases from J, with 11 bases in between. DNA for the CDR3: TGTGCCACCAGTGACGACAGCACATACTATGGCTACACCTTC. The encoded protein is CATSDDSTYYGYTF.

This clone was seen a few times. The V call is TRBV29-1, the J call TRBJ2-2; the D is unclear. Germline V gene sequence: CDR1 SQVTM, CDR2 ANQGSEA. The CDR3 has 13 residues. Trimming took off 6 bases at V and 2 bases at J, with 10 bases between the two ends. The CDR3 DNA follows: TGCAGCGTCCGGTCAGGAAACACCGGGGAGCTGTTTTTT. Residues: CSVRSGNTGELFF.

The V gene is TRBV2, the J gene TRBJ1-1; D is possibly TRBD1 (6 bases). Trimming removed 8 bases from V and 5 bases from J, with 15 bases in between. Germline CDR1 and CDR2: SNHLY and FYNNEI. There are 13 residues in the CDR3. The CDR3 protein is CASGGAGRTEAFF. CDR3 DNA: TGTGCCAGCGGGGGGGCAGGGAGAACTGAAGCTTTCTTT.

The rearrangement links TRBV5-6 to TRBJ1-4, with D uncertain. The germline V gene has CDR1 SGHDT and CDR2 YYEEEE. Trimming pared 3 bases from V and 12 bases from J, leaving 18 bases between. The CDR3 consists of 14 residues. Written as DNA, the CDR3 is TGTGCCAGCAGCTATAGGGAGGGTACCGGGCAACTGTTTTTT. Amino acid sequence: CASSYREGTGQLFF.

This clone was found once. The rearrangement uses TRBV11-1 and TRBJ2-1, with a weak D call TRBD1 (5 bases). V shed 8 bases and J shed 6 bases, with 8 bases lying between them. Germline CDR1 and CDR2: SGHAT and FQDESV (reference sequence). The CDR3 loop spans 11 amino acids. The CDR3 here is CASYTGNEQFF. The DNA for the CDR3 is TGTGCCAGCTATACAGGCAATGAGCAGTTCTTC.

This clone was found once. The chain has TRBV5-8 and TRBJ1-1, with 7 bases matching TRBD1. The V gene's germline CDR1 is SGHTS and CDR2 YDEGEE. The CDR3 covers 13 residues. J gave up 1 base and V 4 bases, and 1 base lay outside the gene matches. CDR3 protein: CASSPGGNTEAFF. The CDR3 DNA follows: TGTGCCAGCAGCCCAGGGGGGAACACTGAAGCTTTCTTT. The complete variable domain, with remaining parts taken from reference TRBV5-8 and TRBJ1-1, reads EAGVTQSPTHLIKTRGQQATLRCSPISGHTSVYWYQQALGLGLQFLLWYDEGEERNRGNFPPRFSGRQFPNYSSELNVNALELEDSALYLCASSPGGNTEAFFGQGTRLTVV.

The chain carries TRBV19 and TRBJ2-6, with 7 bases fitting TRBD1. The CDR3 is 18 amino acids. Trimming at V came to 3 bases and at J to 0 bases, leaving 8 bases not matched to a gene. Looked up from germline, CDR1 is LNHDA and CDR2 is SQIVND (reference sequence). The CDR3, as DNA: TGTGCCAGTAGTATCGCGAGGGGGCTCATCTCTGGGGCCAACGTCCTGACTTTC. Its translation: CASSIARGLISGANVLTF. Variable domain in full (rest from reference TRBV19 and TRBJ2-6): DGGITQSPKYLFRKEGQNVTLSCEQNLNHDAMYWYRQDPGQGLRLIYYSQIVNDFQKGDIAEGYSVSREKKESFPLTVTSAQKNPTAFYLCASSIARGLISGANVLTFGAGSRLTVL.